A selection of T cell receptor beta chains follows, all from one sample in a study of shared clonotypes between healthy human individuals. The repertoire was sequenced with immunoSEQ multiplex PCR; TCRdb's copy has only in-frame clones and lacks some. The table lists some 500,000 clones, 90% to 97% of them singletons. The sequencing sample was made of naive CD4+ T cells sorted from blood. These receptors all stem from a woman under 40 in good health. CDR3s include the opening cysteine and the closing phenylalanine or tryptophan. The order of the fields is clone size, V gene, D gene, J gene, CDR3 protein, CDR3 DNA. The D gene is left open where the match is weak. The listing skips clone size in some rows; elsewhere it reads once, few, many or a size class.

size: .; V: TRBV5-1; D: .; J: TRBJ2-2; CDR3: CASSWNGANTGELFF; DNA: TGCGCCAGCAGCTGGAATGGGGCTAACACCGGGGAGCTGTTTTTT
size: .; V: TRBV7-9; D: TRBD2; J: TRBJ2-7; CDR3: CASSLGTSANSYEQYF; DNA: TGTGCCAGCAGCTTAGGGACTAGCGCGAACTCCTACGAGCAGTACTTC
size: .; V: TRBV11-3; D: .; J: TRBJ2-2; CDR3: CASSFADGMGGELFF; DNA: TGTGCCAGCAGCTTTGCCGACGGGATGGGCGGGGAGCTGTTTTTT
size: .; V: TRBV5-5; D: .; J: TRBJ1-4; CDR3: CASSRDGTNEKLFF; DNA: TGTGCCAGCAGCCGGGACGGCACTAATGAAAAACTGTTTTTT
size: few; V: TRBV4-1; D: .; J: TRBJ1-2; CDR3: CATQGGNGYTF; DNA: TGCGCCACGCAAGGGGGGAATGGCTACACCTTC
size: .; V: TRBV25-1; D: .; J: TRBJ2-6; CDR3: CASSLDGANVLTF; DNA: TGTGCCAGCAGTCTGGATGGGGCCAACGTCCTGACTTTC
size: .; V: TRBV30; D: .; J: TRBJ2-1; CDR3: CAWSQVHEQFF; DNA: TGTGCCTGGAGTCAGGTCCATGAGCAGTTCTTC
size: once; V: TRBV15; D: .; J: TRBJ1-2; CDR3: CATSRDGGNYGYTF; DNA: TGTGCCACCAGCAGAGATGGGGGGAACTATGGCTACACCTTC
size: .; V: TRBV4-1; D: .; J: TRBJ2-7; CDR3: CASSQFRGNYEQYF; DNA: TGCGCCAGCAGCCAGTTTCGCGGGAATTACGAGCAGTACTTC
size: .; V: TRBV4-1; D: .; J: TRBJ2-2; CDR3: CASSLMGDNTNTGELFF; DNA: TGCGCCAGCAGCCTGATGGGGGACAACACGAACACCGGGGAGCTGTTTTTT
size: .; V: TRBV5-1; D: TRBD2; J: TRBJ2-5; CDR3: CASSPEAGQETQYF; DNA: TGCGCCAGCAGCCCGGAAGCGGGGCAAGAGACCCAGTACTTC
size: .; V: TRBV19; D: .; J: TRBJ2-1; CDR3: CASRTRASVDEQFF; DNA: TGTGCCAGTAGAACCCGGGCCAGTGTCGATGAGCAGTTCTTC
size: .; V: TRBV30; D: TRBD2; J: TRBJ2-3; CDR3: CAWSAWTSGRAIRTTDTQYF; DNA: TGTGCCTGGAGTGCGTGGACTAGCGGGAGGGCCATCCGCACAACAGATACGCAGTATTTT
size: .; V: TRBV5-4; D: TRBD1; J: TRBJ1-4; CDR3: CASSLQGAEKLFF; DNA: TGTGCCAGCAGCTTACAGGGGGCCGAAAAACTGTTTTTT
size: .; V: TRBV5-1; D: .; J: TRBJ2-3; CDR3: CASSLMHSASTDTQYF; DNA: TGCGCCAGCAGCTTGATGCACTCCGCTAGCACAGATACGCAGTATTTT
size: .; V: TRBV7-8; D: .; J: TRBJ1-4; CDR3: CASSLFVGGRAEVDELFF; DNA: TGTGCCAGCAGCTTATTTGTCGGGGGAAGGGCCGAGGTTGATGAACTGTTTTTT
size: .; V: TRBV7-3; D: .; J: TRBJ2-1; CDR3: CASSFGADHEQFF; DNA: TGTGCCAGCAGCTTCGGGGCCGACCATGAGCAGTTCTTC
size: .; V: TRBV19; D: .; J: TRBJ1-4; CDR3: CASSMIGPREKLFF; DNA: TGTGCCAGTAGTATGATAGGTCCAAGGGAAAAACTGTTTTTT
size: .; V: TRBV27; D: TRBD2; J: TRBJ2-4; CDR3: CASRTLSGRATMNIQYF; DNA: TGTGCCAGCAGAACCCTTAGCGGGAGGGCCACGATGAACATTCAGTACTTC
size: .; V: TRBV2; D: .; J: TRBJ2-7; CDR3: CASSAGPGGEQYF; DNA: TGTGCCAGCAGCGCGGGACCCGGGGGCGAGCAGTACTTC
size: .; V: TRBV10-3; D: .; J: TRBJ2-7; CDR3: CATSGTTVSFYEQYF; DNA: TGTGCCACGTCCGGGACGACCGTTTCATTTTACGAGCAGTACTTC
size: .; V: TRBV5-4; D: .; J: TRBJ2-1; CDR3: CASSLGRGSSYNEQFF; DNA: TGTGCCAGCAGCTTGGGGCGGGGAAGCTCCTACAATGAGCAGTTCTTC
size: .; V: TRBV18; D: .; J: TRBJ2-6; CDR3: CASSPGRYGIPISGANVLTF; DNA: TGTGCCAGCTCACCAGGGCGTTATGGGATCCCGATCTCTGGGGCCAACGTCCTGACTTTC
size: .; V: TRBV5-1; D: TRBD1; J: TRBJ1-4; CDR3: CASSWGDRGSEKLFF; DNA: TGCGCCAGCAGCTGGGGGGACAGGGGAAGTGAAAAACTGTTTTTT
size: .; V: TRBV7-2; D: .; J: TRBJ1-2; CDR3: CASSQRADTNYGYTF; DNA: TGTGCCAGCAGCCAGAGGGCGGATACTAACTATGGCTACACCTTC
size: .; V: TRBV7-9; D: TRBD2; J: TRBJ2-7; CDR3: CASTAGGPPGGQYF; DNA: TGTGCCAGCACCGCCGGTGGGCCTCCGGGGGGGCAGTACTTC
size: .; V: TRBV18; D: .; J: TRBJ1-3; CDR3: CASSPSGTGNTIYF; DNA: TGTGCCAGCTCACCTTCCGGGACAGGAAACACCATATATTTT
size: once; V: TRBV4-1; D: .; J: TRBJ1-2; CDR3: CASSQVVGLGYGYTF; DNA: TGCGCCAGCAGCCAAGTCGTGGGGCTGGGCTATGGCTACACCTTC
size: .; V: TRBV6-5; D: .; J: TRBJ1-2; CDR3: CASSYSRRGTAGYTF; DNA: TGTGCCAGCAGTTACTCGAGGCGGGGGACGGCTGGCTACACCTTC
size: .; V: TRBV5-1; D: .; J: TRBJ2-3; CDR3: CASSLAWTNEGAYF; DNA: TGCGCCAGCAGCTTGGCATGGACGAACGAGGGAGCATATTTT
size: .; V: TRBV2; D: TRBD1; J: TRBJ2-3; CDR3: CASRKGQTTDTQYF; DNA: TGTGCCAGCAGGAAGGGACAGACCACAGATACGCAGTATTTT
size: few; V: TRBV25-1; D: .; J: TRBJ1-5; CDR3: CASSEYGYQPQHF; DNA: TGTGCCAGCAGTGAATACGGGTATCAGCCCCAGCATTTT
size: .; V: TRBV14; D: .; J: TRBJ2-5; CDR3: CASSNPALTPQRETQYF; DNA: TGTGCCAGCAGCAACCCAGCCCTAACACCCCAGCGGGAGACCCAGTACTTC
size: .; V: TRBV6-5; D: TRBD1; J: TRBJ2-7; CDR3: CASSYQLPGTGREQYF; DNA: TGTGCCAGCAGTTACCAATTACCCGGGACAGGGCGCGAGCAGTACTTC
size: .; V: TRBV6-5; D: .; J: TRBJ1-4; CDR3: CASSPGGEKLFF; DNA: TGTGCCAGCAGCCCCGGAGGCGAAAAACTGTTTTTT
size: .; V: TRBV6-6; D: .; J: TRBJ1-2; CDR3: CASNQQGYGYTF; DNA: TGTGCCAGCAACCAGCAAGGGTATGGCTACACCTTC
size: .; V: TRBV19; D: .; J: TRBJ2-7; CDR3: CASSIDPIDEQYF; DNA: TGTGCCAGTAGTATAGATCCCATTGACGAGCAGTACTTC
size: .; V: TRBV20-1; D: .; J: TRBJ1-1; CDR3: CSGNPNTEAFF; DNA: TGCAGCGGCAACCCGAACACTGAAGCTTTCTTT